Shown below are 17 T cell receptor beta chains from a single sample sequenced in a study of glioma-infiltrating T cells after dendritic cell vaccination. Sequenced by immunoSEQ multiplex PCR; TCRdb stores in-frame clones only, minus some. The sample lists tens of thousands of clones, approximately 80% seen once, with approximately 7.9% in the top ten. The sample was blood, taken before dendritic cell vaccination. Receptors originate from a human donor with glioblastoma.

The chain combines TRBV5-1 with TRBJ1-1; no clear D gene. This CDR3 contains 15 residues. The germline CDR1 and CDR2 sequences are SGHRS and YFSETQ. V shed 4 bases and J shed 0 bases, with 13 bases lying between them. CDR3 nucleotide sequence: TGCGCCAGCAGCGAACCGGGTCATATGAACACTGAAGCTTTCTTT. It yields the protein CASSEPGHMNTEAFF.

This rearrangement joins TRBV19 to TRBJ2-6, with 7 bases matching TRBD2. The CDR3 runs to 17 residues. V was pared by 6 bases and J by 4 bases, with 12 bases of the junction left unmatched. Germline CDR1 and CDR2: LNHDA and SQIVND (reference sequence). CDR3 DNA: TGTGCCAGTAGAGAGCGGGACCCGGTGTCAGGGGCCAACGTCCTGACTTTC. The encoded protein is CASRERDPVSGANVLTF.

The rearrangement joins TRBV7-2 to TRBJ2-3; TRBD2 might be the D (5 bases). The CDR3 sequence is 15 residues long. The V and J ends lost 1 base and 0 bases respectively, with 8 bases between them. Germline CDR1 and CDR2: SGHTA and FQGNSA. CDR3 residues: CASSLDGRSTDTQYF. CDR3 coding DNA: TGTGCCAGCAGCTTAGATGGGAGAAGCACAGATACGCAGTATTTT.

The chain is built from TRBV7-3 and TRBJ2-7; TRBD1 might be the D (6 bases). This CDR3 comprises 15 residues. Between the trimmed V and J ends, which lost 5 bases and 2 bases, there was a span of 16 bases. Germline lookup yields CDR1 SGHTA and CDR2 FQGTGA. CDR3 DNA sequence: TGTGCCAGCAGCCCCACAGGGCCCAATACCTACGAGCAGTACTTC. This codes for CASSPTGPNTYEQYF.

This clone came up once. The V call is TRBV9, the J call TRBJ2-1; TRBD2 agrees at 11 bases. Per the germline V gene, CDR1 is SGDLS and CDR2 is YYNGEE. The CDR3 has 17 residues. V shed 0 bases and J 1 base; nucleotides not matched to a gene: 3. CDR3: CASSVVASGGSYNEQFF. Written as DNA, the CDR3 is TGTGCCAGCAGCGTAGTGGCTAGCGGGGGGTCCTACAATGAGCAGTTCTTC.

The CDR3 loop is CASSARTATNYGYTF. In nucleotides, the CDR3 is TGTGCCAGCAGCGCCCGGACAGCTACTAACTATGGCTACACCTTC. The J gene is TRBJ1-2, the V gene TRBV7-2, with a weak D call TRBD1 (6 bases). Germline CDR1 and CDR2: SGHTA and FQGNSA. The length of the CDR3 is 15 residues. V lost 5 bases and J 0 bases, leaving 13 bases between the germline ends.

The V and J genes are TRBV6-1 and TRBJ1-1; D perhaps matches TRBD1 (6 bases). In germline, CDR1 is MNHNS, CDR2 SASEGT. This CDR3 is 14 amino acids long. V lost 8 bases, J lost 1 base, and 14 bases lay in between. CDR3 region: CASRLTGTNTEAFF. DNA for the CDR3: TGTGCCAGCCGGTTGACAGGAACGAACACTGAAGCTTTCTTT.

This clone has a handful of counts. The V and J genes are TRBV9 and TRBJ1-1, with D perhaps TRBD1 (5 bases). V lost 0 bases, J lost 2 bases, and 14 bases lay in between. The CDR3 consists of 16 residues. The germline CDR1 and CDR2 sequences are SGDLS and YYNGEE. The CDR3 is CASSVASAGTNTEAFF. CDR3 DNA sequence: TGTGCCAGCAGCGTAGCGTCTGCAGGGACTAACACTGAAGCTTTCTTT.

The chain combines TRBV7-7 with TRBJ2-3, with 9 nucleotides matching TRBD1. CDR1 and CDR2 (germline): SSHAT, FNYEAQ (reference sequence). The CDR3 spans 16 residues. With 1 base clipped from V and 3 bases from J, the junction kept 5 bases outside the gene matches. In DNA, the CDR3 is TGTGCCAGCAGCTTAGGAATTGGACAGGGGACAGATACGCAGTATTTT. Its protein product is CASSLGIGQGTDTQYF.

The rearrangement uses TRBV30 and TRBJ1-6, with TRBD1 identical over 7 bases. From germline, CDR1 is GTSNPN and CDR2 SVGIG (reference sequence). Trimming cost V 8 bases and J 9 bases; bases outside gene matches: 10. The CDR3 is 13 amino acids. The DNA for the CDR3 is TGTGCCAGCGTCACAGGGGCGGGTTCACCCCTCCACTTT. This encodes CASVTGAGSPLHF. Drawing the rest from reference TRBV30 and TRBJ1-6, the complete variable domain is SQTIHQWPATLVQPVGSPLSLECTVEGTSNPNLYWYRQAAGRGLQLLFYSVGIGQISSEVPQNLSASRPQDRQFILSSKKLLLSDSGFYLCASVTGAGSPLHFGNGTRLTVT.

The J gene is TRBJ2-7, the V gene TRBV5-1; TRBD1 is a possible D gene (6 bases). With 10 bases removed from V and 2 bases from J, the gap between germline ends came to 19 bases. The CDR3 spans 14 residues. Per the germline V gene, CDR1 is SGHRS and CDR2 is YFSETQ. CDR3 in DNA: TGCGCCTCCCGTGGGGCAGGGGCAACCTACGAGCAGTACTTC. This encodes CASRGAGATYEQYF.

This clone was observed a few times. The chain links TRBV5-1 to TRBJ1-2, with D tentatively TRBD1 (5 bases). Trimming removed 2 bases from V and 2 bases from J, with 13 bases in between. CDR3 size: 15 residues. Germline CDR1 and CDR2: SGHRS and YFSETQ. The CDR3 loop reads CASSFGGSPNYGYTF. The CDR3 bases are TGCGCCAGCAGCTTCGGGGGATCGCCGAACTATGGCTACACCTTC.

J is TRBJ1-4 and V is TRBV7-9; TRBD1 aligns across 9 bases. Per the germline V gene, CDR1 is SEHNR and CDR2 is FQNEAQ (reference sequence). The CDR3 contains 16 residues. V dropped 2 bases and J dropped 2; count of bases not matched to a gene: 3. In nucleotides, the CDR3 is TGTGCCAGCAGCTTATTACAGGGGGCGACTAATGAAAAACTGTTTTTT. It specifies CASSLLQGATNEKLFF.

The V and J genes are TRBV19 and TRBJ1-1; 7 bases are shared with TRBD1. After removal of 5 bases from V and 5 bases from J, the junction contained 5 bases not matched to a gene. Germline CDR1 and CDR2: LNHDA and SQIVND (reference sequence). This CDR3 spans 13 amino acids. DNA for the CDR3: TGTGCCAGTAGTGAACAGGGGTCTACTGAAGCTTTCTTT. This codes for CASSEQGSTEAFF. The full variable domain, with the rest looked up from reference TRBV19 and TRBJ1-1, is DGGITQSPKYLFRKEGQNVTLSCEQNLNHDAMYWYRQDPGQGLRLIYYSQIVNDFQKGDIAEGYSVSREKKESFPLTVTSAQKNPTAFYLCASSEQGSTEAFFGQGTRLTVV.

The CDR3 nucleotides are TGTGCCAGCAGCTTAGTACAGAGAGACACTGAAGCTTTCTTT. This sequence encodes CASSLVQRDTEAFF. This rearrangement joins TRBV11-2 to TRBJ1-1; D gene uncertain. CDR3 length: 14 residues. The V end was cut by 1 base, the J end by 3 bases, with 9 bases between. CDR1 SGHAT and CDR2 FQNNGV come from the germline V gene. The full variable domain, completed using reference TRBV11-2 and TRBJ1-1, is EAGVAQSPRYKIIEKRQSVAFWCNPISGHATLYWYQQILGQGPKLLIQFQNNGVVDDSQLPKDRFSAERLKGVDSTLKIQPAKLEDSAVYLCASSLVQRDTEAFFGQGTRLTVV.

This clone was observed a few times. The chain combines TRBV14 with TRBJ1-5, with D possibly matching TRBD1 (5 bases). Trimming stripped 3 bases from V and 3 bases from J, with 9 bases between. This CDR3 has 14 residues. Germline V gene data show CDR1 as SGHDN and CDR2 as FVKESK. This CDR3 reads CASSQQGYNQPQHF. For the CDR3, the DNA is TGTGCCAGCAGCCAGCAGGGATACAATCAGCCCCAGCATTTT.

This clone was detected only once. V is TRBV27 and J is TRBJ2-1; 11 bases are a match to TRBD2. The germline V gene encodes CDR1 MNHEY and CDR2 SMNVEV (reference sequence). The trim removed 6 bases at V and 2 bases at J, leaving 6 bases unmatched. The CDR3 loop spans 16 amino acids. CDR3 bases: TGTGCCAGCAGCGGGACTAGCGGCTCAGCCTACAATGAGCAGTTCTTC. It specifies CASSGTSGSAYNEQFF.